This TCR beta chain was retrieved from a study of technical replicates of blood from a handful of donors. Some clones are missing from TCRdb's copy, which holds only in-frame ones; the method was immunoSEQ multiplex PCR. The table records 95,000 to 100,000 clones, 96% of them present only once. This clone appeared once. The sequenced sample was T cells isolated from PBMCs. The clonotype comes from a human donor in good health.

CDR3 amino acids: CASSSRLEEYF. CDR3 DNA: TGTGCCAGCAGCTCCCGGCTAGAGGAGTACTTC. The chain uses TRBV11-2 and TRBJ2-7, with D uncertain. Per germline, CDR1 SGHAT and CDR2 FQNNGV. V was cut by 4 bases and J by 11 bases, with 12 bases left in between. The length of the CDR3 is 11 residues.